This T cell receptor beta chain was identified in a study of blood T cell repertoires in COVID-19. Study in general: COVID-19 samples, acute and convalescent, were from the United States, Italy and Spain. The analysed material was cDNA or gDNA that came from T cells, B-cell-depleted T cells, or PBMCs.

As handled by the study authors: Counts of nucleated cells, estimated from reference gene primer amplification, were obtained. Sequencing used immunoSEQ multiplex PCR; TCRdb keeps in-frame clones, though not all of them. Clone size and the V and J calls come from that table; the DNA yielded D and trimming. There are around 130,000 clones in the sample; approximately 90% occur only once, and more than 9.5% lies in the top ten. The CDR3 has 16 amino acids. The V gene lost 6 bases and the J gene lost 6 bases, with 23 bases spanning the gap. Germline CDR1 is MNHEY and CDR2 is SVGAGI. Sequencing input: peripheral blood. The source is a woman aged 80 or over with acute or convalescent COVID-19. The gene calls are TRBV6-5 and TRBJ1-1; TRBD1 might be the D (5 bases). The CDR3, as DNA: TGTGCCAGCAGCTACCTTTCGGGGGAAAAGGCGGCTGAAGCTTTCTTT. Amino acids: CASSYLSGEKAAEAFF.